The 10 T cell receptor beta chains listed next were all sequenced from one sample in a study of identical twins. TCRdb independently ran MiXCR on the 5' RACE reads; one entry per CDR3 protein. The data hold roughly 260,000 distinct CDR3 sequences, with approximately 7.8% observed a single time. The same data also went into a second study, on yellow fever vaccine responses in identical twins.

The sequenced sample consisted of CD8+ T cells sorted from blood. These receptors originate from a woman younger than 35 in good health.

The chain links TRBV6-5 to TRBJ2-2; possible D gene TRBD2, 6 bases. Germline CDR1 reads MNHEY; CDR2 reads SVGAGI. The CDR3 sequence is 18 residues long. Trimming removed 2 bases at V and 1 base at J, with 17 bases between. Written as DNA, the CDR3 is TGTGCCAGCAGTTACGCGTCGATTGGGACTCAGAACACCGGGGAGCTGTTTTTT. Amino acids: CASSYASIGTQNTGELFF.

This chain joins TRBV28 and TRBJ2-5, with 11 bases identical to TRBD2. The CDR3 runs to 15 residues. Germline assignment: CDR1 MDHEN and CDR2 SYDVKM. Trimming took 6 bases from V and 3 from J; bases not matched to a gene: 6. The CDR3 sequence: CASRQTGLAEETQYF. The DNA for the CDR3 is TGTGCCAGCAGACAGACGGGACTAGCGGAAGAGACCCAGTACTTC.

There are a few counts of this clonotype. The CDR3 DNA follows: TGTGCCACCCGCGGGCTGGTTTTTTTCTTT. This sequence encodes CATRGLVFFF. J is TRBJ1-1 and V is TRBV2; D is uncertain. The germline CDR1 and CDR2 sequences are SNHLY and FYNNEI. This CDR3 spans 10 amino acids. The germline V and J ends were trimmed by 10 bases and 13 bases, with 16 bases remaining between them.

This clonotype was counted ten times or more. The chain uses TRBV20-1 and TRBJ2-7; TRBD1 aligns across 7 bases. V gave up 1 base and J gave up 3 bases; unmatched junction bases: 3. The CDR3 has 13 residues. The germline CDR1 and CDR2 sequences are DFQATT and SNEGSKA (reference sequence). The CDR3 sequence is CSARGDRDYEQYV. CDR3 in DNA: TGCAGTGCTAGAGGGGACAGAGACTACGAGCAGTACGTC.

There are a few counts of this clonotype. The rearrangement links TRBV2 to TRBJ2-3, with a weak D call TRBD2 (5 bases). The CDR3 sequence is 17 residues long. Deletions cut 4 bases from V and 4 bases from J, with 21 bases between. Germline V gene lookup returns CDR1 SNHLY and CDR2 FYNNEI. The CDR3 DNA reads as TGTGCCAGCAGTGGCTTAGCGTGGAAGGTCGGGGCAGATACGCAGTATTTT. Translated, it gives CASSGLAWKVGADTQYF. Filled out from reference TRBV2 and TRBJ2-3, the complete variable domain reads EPEVTQTPSHQVTQMGQEVILRCVPISNHLYFYWYRQILGQKVEFLVSFYNNEISEKSEIFDDQFSVERPDGSNFTLKIRSTKLEDSAMYFCASSGLAWKVGADTQYFGPGTRLTVL.

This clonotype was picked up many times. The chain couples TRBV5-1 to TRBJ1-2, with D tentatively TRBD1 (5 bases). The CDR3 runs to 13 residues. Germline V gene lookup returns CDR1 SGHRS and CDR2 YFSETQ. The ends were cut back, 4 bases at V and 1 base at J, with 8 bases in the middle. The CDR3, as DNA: TGCGCCAGCAGCGCGACAGTTAACTATGGCTACACCTTC. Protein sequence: CASSATVNYGYTF.

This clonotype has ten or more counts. The CDR3 DNA sequence: TGTGCCAGCAGTGAAGCGCTCATGGGGGCTATAGAGGAGACCCAGTACTTC. This translates into CASSEALMGAIEETQYF. This chain uses TRBV2 with TRBJ2-5; D may be TRBD1 (6 bases). Germline V lookup: CDR1 SNHLY, CDR2 FYNNEI. V lost 0 bases and J 5 bases, leaving 19 bases between the germline ends. This CDR3 contains 17 residues. The full variable domain, in which reference TRBV2 and TRBJ2-5 provide the parts outside the CDR3, is EPEVTQTPSHQVTQMGQEVILRCVPISNHLYFYWYRQILGQKVEFLVSFYNNEISEKSEIFDDQFSVERPDGSNFTLKIRSTKLEDSAMYFCASSEALMGAIEETQYFGPGTRLLVL.

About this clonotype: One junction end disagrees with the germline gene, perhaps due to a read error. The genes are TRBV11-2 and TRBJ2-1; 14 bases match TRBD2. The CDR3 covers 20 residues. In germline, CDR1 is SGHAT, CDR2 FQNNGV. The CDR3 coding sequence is TGTGCCAGCCGCTTGTATCTCGAGTCGACTAGCGGGGGGGCCAACAATGAGCAGTTCTTC. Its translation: CASRLYLESTSGGANNEQFF.

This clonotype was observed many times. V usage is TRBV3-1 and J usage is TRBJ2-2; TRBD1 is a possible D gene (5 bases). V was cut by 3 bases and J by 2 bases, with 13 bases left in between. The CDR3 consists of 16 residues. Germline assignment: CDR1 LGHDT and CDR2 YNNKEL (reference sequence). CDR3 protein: CASSQVPGSNTGELFF. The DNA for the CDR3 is TGTGCCAGCAGCCAGGTTCCAGGGTCCAACACCGGGGAGCTGTTTTTT.

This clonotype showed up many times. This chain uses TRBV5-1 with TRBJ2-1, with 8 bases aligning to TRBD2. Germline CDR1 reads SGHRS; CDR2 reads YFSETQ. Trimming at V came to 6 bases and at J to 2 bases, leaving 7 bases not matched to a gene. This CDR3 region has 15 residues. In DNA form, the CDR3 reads TGCGCCAGCAACCTAGCGGGTACGCCCTACAATGAGCAGTTCTTC. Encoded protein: CASNLAGTPYNEQFF.